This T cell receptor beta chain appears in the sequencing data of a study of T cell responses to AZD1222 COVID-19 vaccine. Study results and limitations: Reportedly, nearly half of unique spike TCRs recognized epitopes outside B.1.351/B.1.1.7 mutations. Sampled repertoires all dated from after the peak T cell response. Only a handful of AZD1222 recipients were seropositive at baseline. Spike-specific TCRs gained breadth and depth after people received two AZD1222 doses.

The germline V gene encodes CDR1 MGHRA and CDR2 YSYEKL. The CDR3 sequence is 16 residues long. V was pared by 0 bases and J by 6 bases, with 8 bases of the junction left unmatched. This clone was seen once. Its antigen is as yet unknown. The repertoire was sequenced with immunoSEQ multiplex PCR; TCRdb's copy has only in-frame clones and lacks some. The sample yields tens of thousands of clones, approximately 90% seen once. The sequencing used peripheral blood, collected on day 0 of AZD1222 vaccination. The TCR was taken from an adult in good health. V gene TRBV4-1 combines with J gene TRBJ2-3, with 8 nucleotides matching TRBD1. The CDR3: CASSQDRYRGSDTQYF. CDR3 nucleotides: TGCGCCAGCAGCCAAGATCGGTACAGGGGGTCCGATACGCAGTATTTT.